These 8 T cell receptor beta chains were all obtained from the same sample, sequenced in a study of human T cells and chemical hapten exposure (dated by TCRdb to the early 2020s). Library creation used RACE. The sequencing machine was a NextSeq 500. TCRdb itself trimmed the public reads at Q25 with fastp, ran MiXCR and retained productive beta chains. One record per CDR3 amino acid sequence lists the most common genes and DNA. Across this sample there are tens of thousands of distinct CDR3 sequences, with about 8.8% seen only once. Clones ranked in the top ten supply about 3.1% of the sample. The time point label for this specimen denotes: healthy volunteer bleed at 2 weeks. Unfractionated whole blood was collected in Tempus Blood RNA tubes, and total RNA was extracted from that blood. The sample comprised whole blood. These receptor sequences come from a female donor in good health. Some clones in this sample may be carry-over from other donors' samples.

Remarks on this clonotype: A single base separates this from a much larger clone, so it may be a read error. The CDR3 loop reads CASSLRTVNWNTEAFF. The DNA of the CDR3 is TGTGCCAGCAGCCTACGGACAGTAAACTGGAACACTGAAGCTTTCTTT. The V gene is TRBV6-2 or TRBV6-3, the J gene TRBJ1-1, with D perhaps TRBD1 (6 bases). The CDR3 totals 16 residues. The V gene lost 6 bases and the J gene lost 1 base, with 18 bases spanning the gap. CDR1 and CDR2 (germline): MNHEY, SVGEGT.

This clonotype has only a few counts. The CDR3 coding sequence is TGTGCCAGCAGCGTAGATCTTACGCGGAATGAGCAGTTCTTC. As protein: CASSVDLTRNEQFF. The chain uses TRBV9 and TRBJ2-1; D is unclear. From germline, CDR1 is SGDLS and CDR2 YYNGEE. Trimming removed 0 bases at V and 7 bases at J, with 11 bases between. The CDR3 is 14 amino acids. Using reference TRBV9 and TRBJ2-1 for the parts outside the CDR3, the full variable domain is DSGVTQTPKHLITATGQRVTLRCSPRSGDLSVYWYQQSLDQGLQFLIQYYNGEERAKGNILERFSAQQFPDLHSELNLSSLELGDSALYFCASSVDLTRNEQFFGPGTRLTVL.

Only a few counts were recorded for this clonotype. The V and J genes are TRBV28 and TRBJ1-5; 7 bases map to TRBD1. V trimming: 6 bases; J trimming: 3 bases; junction bases outside the gene matches: 5. The germline CDR1 and CDR2 sequences are MDHEN and SYDVKM. The CDR3 consists of 14 residues. CDR3 region: CASRLGQANQPQHF. Here the CDR3 DNA reads TGTGCCAGCAGATTAGGACAGGCCAATCAGCCCCAGCATTTT.

A few counts support this clonotype. The chain recombines TRBV2 with TRBJ1-5, with D tentatively TRBD1 (5 bases). V gave up 0 bases and J gave up 10 bases, with 10 bases separating them. The V gene's germline CDR1 is SNHLY and CDR2 FYNNEI. The CDR3 runs to 13 residues. The CDR3 bases are TGTGCCAGCAGTGAAGCGCGGACAACACCCCAGCATTTT. Protein: CASSEARTTPQHF.

There are a few counts of this clonotype. J is TRBJ1-1 and V is TRBV29-1; D is perhaps TRBD1 (5 bases). V lost 5 bases and J 3 bases, leaving 7 bases between the germline ends. The CDR3 spans 11 residues. The germline V gene encodes CDR1 SQVTM and CDR2 ANQGSEA. As DNA, the CDR3 is TGCAGCGTTCAGGGATACACTGAAGCTTTCTTT. Its protein product is CSVQGYTEAFF.

This clonotype has a count of ten or more. The V and J genes are TRBV7-9 and TRBJ1-4; D is possibly TRBD1 (5 bases). The CDR3 consists of 14 residues. V lost 4 bases, J lost 6 bases, and 12 bases lay in between. Germline V gene lookup returns CDR1 SEHNR and CDR2 FQNEAQ (reference sequence). In DNA, the CDR3 is TGTGCCAGCAGCTCGGGACTGGGACATGAAAAACTGTTTTTT. Translating it yields CASSSGLGHEKLFF.

The V gene is TRBV5-5, the J gene TRBJ2-1, with unresolved D. There are 12 residues in the CDR3. CDR1 is SGHKS, CDR2 YYEKEE, per germline (reference sequence). Trimming removed 2 bases at V and 4 bases at J, with 4 bases between. The CDR3 here is CASSLEYNEQFF. DNA of the CDR3: TGTGCCAGCAGCTTAGAGTACAATGAGCAGTTCTTC. Based on the CDR3 plus reference TRBV5-5 and TRBJ2-1, the full variable domain is DAGVTQSPTHLIKTRGQQVTLRCSPISGHKSVSWYQQVLGQGPQFIFQYYEKEERGRGNFPDRFSARQFPNYSSELNVNALLLGDSALYLCASSLEYNEQFFGPGTRLTVL.

This clonotype was seen repeatedly, ten times or more. V usage is TRBV30 and J usage is TRBJ1-1; the match to TRBD1 covers 9 bases. Trimming cost V 4 bases and J 2 bases; bases outside gene matches: 5. CDR3 length: 14 residues. The germline V gene encodes CDR1 GTSNPN and CDR2 SVGIG (reference sequence). DNA for the CDR3: TGTGCCTGGAAGACAGGGGGGTACAACACTGAAGCTTTCTTT. This sequence encodes CAWKTGGYNTEAFF.